This T cell receptor (beta chain) was recovered during a study of PD-1 blockade in classical Hodgkin lymphoma. Study as a whole: Intravenous nivolumab at 3 mg/kg was given to patients every 2 weeks.

Study-level results: CD4+ TCR diversity, unlike CD8+, climbed significantly by C4D1.

CDR3 length equals 14 residues. Looked up from germline, CDR1 is KGHSH and CDR2 is LQKENI. The V end lost 3 bases, the J end lost 3 bases, and 9 bases lay between the germline ends. Time point given: cycle 4 day 1 (C4D1), after five to seven weeks of nivolumab. Each of the patients experienced relapse following autologous stem cell transplantation, and their brentuximab vedotin exposure differed. Some clones are missing from TCRdb's copy, which holds only in-frame ones; the method was immunoSEQ multiplex PCR. The repertoire includes some 19,000 clones, around 79% of them detected once, and 15% to 20% sits in the top ten. Turning to this clone: Its antigen is undetermined.

The sequence derives from a human donor with classical Hodgkin lymphoma. This chain connects TRBV18 to TRBJ2-1; D possibly corresponds to TRBD1 (5 bases). Specimen: peripheral blood mononuclear cells (PBMCs), collected before the fourth cycle of nivolumab. The CDR3 region is CASSPQGVYNEQFF. In DNA form, the CDR3 reads TGTGCCAGCTCACCCCAAGGGGTCTACAATGAGCAGTTCTTC.